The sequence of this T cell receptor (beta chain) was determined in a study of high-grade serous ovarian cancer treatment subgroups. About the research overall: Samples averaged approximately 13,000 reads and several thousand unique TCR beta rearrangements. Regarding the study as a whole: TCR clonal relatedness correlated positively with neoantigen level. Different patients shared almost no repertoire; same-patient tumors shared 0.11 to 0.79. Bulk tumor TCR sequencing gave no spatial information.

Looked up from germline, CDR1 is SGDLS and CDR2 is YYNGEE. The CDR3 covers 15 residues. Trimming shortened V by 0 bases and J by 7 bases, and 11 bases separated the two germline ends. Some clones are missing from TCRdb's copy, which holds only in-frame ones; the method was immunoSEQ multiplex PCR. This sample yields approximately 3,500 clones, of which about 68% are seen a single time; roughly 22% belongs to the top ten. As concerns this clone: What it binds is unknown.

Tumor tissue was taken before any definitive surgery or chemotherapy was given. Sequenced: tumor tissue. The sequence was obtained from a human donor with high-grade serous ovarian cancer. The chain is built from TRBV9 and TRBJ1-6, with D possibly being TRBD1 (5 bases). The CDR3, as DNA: TGTGCCAGCAGCGTAGCTTGGGGCAGAAATTCACCCCTCCACTTT. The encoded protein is CASSVAWGRNSPLHF.